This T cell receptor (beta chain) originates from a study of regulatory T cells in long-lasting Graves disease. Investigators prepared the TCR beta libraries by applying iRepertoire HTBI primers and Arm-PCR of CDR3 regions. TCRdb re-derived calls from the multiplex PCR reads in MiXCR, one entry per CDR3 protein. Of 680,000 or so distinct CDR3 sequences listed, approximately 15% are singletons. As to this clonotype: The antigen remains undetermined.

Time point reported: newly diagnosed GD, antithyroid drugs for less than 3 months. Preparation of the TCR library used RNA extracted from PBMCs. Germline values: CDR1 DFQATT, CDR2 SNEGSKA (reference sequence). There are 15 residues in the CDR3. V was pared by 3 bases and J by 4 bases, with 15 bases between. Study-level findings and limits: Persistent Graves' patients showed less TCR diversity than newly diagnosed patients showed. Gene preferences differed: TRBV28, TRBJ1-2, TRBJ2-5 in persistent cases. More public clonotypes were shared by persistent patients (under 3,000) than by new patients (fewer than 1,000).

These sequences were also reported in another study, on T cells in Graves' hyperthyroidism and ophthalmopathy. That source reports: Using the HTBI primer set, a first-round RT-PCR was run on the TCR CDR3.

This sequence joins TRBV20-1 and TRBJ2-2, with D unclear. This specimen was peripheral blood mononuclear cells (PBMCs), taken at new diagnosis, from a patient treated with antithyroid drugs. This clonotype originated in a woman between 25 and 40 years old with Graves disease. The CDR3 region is CSARKRRATTGELFF. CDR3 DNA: TGCAGTGCTAGGAAACGCCGGGCCACCACCGGGGAGCTGTTTTTT.